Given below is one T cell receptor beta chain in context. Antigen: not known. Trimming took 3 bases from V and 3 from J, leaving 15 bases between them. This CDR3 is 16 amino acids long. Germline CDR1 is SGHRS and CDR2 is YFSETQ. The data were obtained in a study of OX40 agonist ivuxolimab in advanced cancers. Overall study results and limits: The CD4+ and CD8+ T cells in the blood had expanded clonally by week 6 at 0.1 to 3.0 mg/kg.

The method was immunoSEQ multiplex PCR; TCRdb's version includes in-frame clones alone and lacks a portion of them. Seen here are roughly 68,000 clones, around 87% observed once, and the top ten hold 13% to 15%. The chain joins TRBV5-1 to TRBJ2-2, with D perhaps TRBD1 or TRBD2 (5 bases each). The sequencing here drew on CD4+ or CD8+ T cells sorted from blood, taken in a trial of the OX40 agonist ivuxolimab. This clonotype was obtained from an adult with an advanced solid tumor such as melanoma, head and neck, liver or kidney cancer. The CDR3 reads CASSSRGPSDTGELFF. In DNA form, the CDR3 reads TGCGCCAGCAGCTCAAGGGGACCCTCAGACACCGGGGAGCTGTTTTTT.